These 18 T cell receptor beta chains were all obtained from the same sample, sequenced in a study of control samples from healthy donors and cancer patients. TCRdb's copy holds only in-frame clones and misses some; the assay was immunoSEQ multiplex PCR. Of around 150,000 clones listed, under 96% are singletons. Sequenced sample: blood. The receptors come from a woman aged 25-40 years in good health.

The V gene is TRBV24-1, the J gene TRBJ2-1; D possibly corresponds to TRBD2 (6 bases). Trimming took 4 bases from V and 2 from J, leaving 11 bases between them. The germline V gene encodes CDR1 KGHDR and CDR2 SFDVKD. The CDR3 covers 15 residues. The CDR3 DNA follows: TGTGCCACCAGTGACTTAAGACTAGCCTACAATGAGCAGTTCTTC. Translated, it gives CATSDLRLAYNEQFF.

The rearrangement uses TRBV3-1 (or the pseudogene TRBV3-2) and TRBJ2-2; TRBD2 is a possible D gene (5 bases). Looked up from germline, CDR1 is LGHDT and CDR2 is YNNKEL (reference sequence). Trimming took 3 bases from V and 7 from J, leaving 9 bases between them. The CDR3 consists of 13 residues. DNA of the CDR3: TGTGCCAGCAGCCATGAGGGAATCGGGGAGCTGTTTTTT. Its translation: CASSHEGIGELFF.

The CDR3 spells CASSLLAGGAEGPYNEQFF. Here the CDR3 DNA reads TGTGCCAGCAGTTTATTGGCAGGGGGCGCGGAGGGGCCATACAATGAGCAGTTCTTC. The chain couples TRBV28 to TRBJ2-1, with TRBD1 identical over 8 bases. The CDR3 runs to 19 residues. CDR1 is MDHEN, CDR2 SYDVKM, per germline. V shed 1 base, J shed 4 bases, and the junction held 15 bases outside the gene matches.

This rearrangement joins TRBV19 to TRBJ1-2; 9 bases fit TRBD1. Germline CDR1 is LNHDA and CDR2 is SQIVND (reference sequence). J lost 4 bases, V lost 4 bases, and 7 bases had no gene match. This CDR3 contains 15 residues. The CDR3 coding sequence is TGTGCCAGTAGTACGCGGACAGGGGCGCCCTATGGCTACACCTTC. It encodes CASSTRTGAPYGYTF.

This chain joins TRBV15 and TRBJ1-5; TRBD1 matches 9 bases. This CDR3 comprises 13 residues. The V segment lost 5 bases and the J segment 8 bases; nucleotides outside the gene matches: 4. Germline V CDR1 and CDR2: LNHNV, YYDKDF (reference sequence). CDR3 sequence (DNA): TGTGCCACCAGCGGGGACAGGGTAAAGCCCCAGCATTTT. It specifies CATSGDRVKPQHF.

The V and J genes are TRBV5-4 and TRBJ1-2; the match to TRBD1 covers 7 bases. Germline CDR1 and CDR2: SGHNT and YYREEE (reference sequence). The CDR3 has 15 residues. V was clipped by 3 bases and J by 4 bases; unmatched bases: 9. DNA for the CDR3: TGTGCCAGCAGCTCCGGGACAGATGGTACCTATGGCTACACCTTC. This codes for CASSSGTDGTYGYTF.

The chain links TRBV5-6 to TRBJ2-5, with D tentatively TRBD1 (6 bases). The length of the CDR3 is 12 residues. V was trimmed by 5 bases and J by 2 bases, leaving 7 bases between them. Germline V gene sequence: CDR1 SGHDT, CDR2 YYEEEE. CDR3 sequence (DNA): TGTGCCAGCAGGGACAGACAAGAGACCCAGTACTTC. As protein: CASRDRQETQYF. The full variable domain, with the rest looked up from reference TRBV5-6 and TRBJ2-5, is DAGVTQSPTHLIKTRGQQVTLRCSPKSGHDTVSWYQQALGQGPQFIFQYYEEEERQRGNFPDRFSGHQFPNYSSELNVNALLLGDSALYLCASRDRQETQYFGPGTRLLVL.

The chain combines TRBV3-1 (or the pseudogene TRBV3-2) with TRBJ1-4; no firm D call. V lost 0 bases, J lost 4 bases, and 12 bases lay in between. Germline V lookup: CDR1 LGHDT, CDR2 YNNKEL (reference sequence). The CDR3 loop spans 16 amino acids. The CDR3 sequence: CASSQEGGQHNEKLFF. Here the CDR3 DNA reads TGTGCCAGCAGCCAAGAAGGCGGGCAGCATAATGAAAAACTGTTTTTT.

In the case of this clone: At one end, the junction sequence differs from germline, possibly due to a read error. The J gene is TRBJ2-7, the V gene TRBV6-5; maybe TRBD2 (6 bases). The length of the CDR3 is 14 residues. Germline loops: CDR1 MNHEY, CDR2 SVGAGI. CDR3 in amino acids: CAGSNNGGIHEQYF. CDR3 DNA: TGTGCCGGCAGCAACAACGGGGGTATCCACGAGCAGTACTTC.

This clone has a handful of counts. This chain uses TRBV10-3 with TRBJ2-1, with 12 positions matching TRBD2. Per the germline V gene, CDR1 is ENHRY and CDR2 is SYGVKD. The V segment lost 2 bases and the J segment 3 bases; nucleotides outside the gene matches: 5. The CDR3 has 17 residues. The CDR3 DNA sequence: TGTGCCATCAGTGAGATACTAGCGGGGGGCCACTACAATGAGCAGTTCTTC. Amino acid sequence: CAISEILAGGHYNEQFF.

The gene calls are TRBV6-6 and TRBJ2-1; maybe TRBD2 (6 bases). The germline V and J ends were trimmed by 5 bases and 3 bases, with 11 bases remaining between them. Per germline, CDR1 MNHNY and CDR2 SVGAGI (reference sequence). The CDR3 consists of 14 residues. CDR3 bases: TGTGCCAGCAGTGGCGGACTACTCTACAATGAGCAGTTCTTC. Protein: CASSGGLLYNEQFF.

The count of this clone is one. This sequence joins TRBV27 and TRBJ2-7, with TRBD2 identical over 12 bases. The CDR3 totals 15 residues. The V segment lost 5 bases and the J segment 0 bases; nucleotides outside the gene matches: 2. Germline V lookup: CDR1 MNHEY, CDR2 SMNVEV (reference sequence). The CDR3 coding sequence is TGTGCCAGCAGTCCGACTAGCGGGAGCTCCTACGAGCAGTACTTC. Amino acids: CASSPTSGSSYEQYF.

This rearrangement joins TRBV27 to TRBJ2-2; TRBD1 aligns across 10 bases. The CDR3 totals 18 residues. The germline V gene has CDR1 MNHEY and CDR2 SMNVEV (reference sequence). V gave up 5 bases and J gave up 0 bases; unmatched junction bases: 9. In DNA form, the CDR3 reads TGTGCCAGCAGTGCCCGGGACAGGGGATACGCGAACACCGGGGAGCTGTTTTTT. It specifies CASSARDRGYANTGELFF.

The chain's CDR3 is CASSYMGAHEQFF. The CDR3 nucleotides read TGTGCCAGCAGTTACATGGGTGCGCATGAGCAGTTCTTC. V and J are TRBV6-2 or TRBV6-3 and TRBJ2-1; D call uncertain. The CDR3 covers 13 residues. Germline CDR1 is MNHEY and CDR2 is SVGEGT. V lost 2 bases to trimming and J lost 8 bases, with 10 bases between them.

The chain uses TRBV15 and TRBJ1-2; a possible D gene is TRBD1 (6 bases). V gave up 1 base and J gave up 4 bases, with 16 bases separating them. Germline CDR1 LNHNV, CDR2 YYDKDF (reference sequence). The CDR3 length is 16 residues. The CDR3 reads CATSRGGGGVFYGYTF. The CDR3 nucleotides read TGTGCCACCAGCAGAGGCGGGGGGGGCGTGTTCTATGGCTACACCTTC.

CDR3 in amino acids: CASSPSGGGEQYF. DNA of the CDR3: TGTGCCAGCAGCCCTTCTGGGGGTGGAGAGCAGTACTTC. The V call is TRBV7-9, the J call TRBJ2-7; D tentatively fits TRBD1 or TRBD2 (5 bases each). Germline V gene lookup returns CDR1 SEHNR and CDR2 FQNEAQ (reference sequence). Trimming took off 5 bases at V and 7 bases at J, with 15 bases between the two ends. There are 13 residues in the CDR3. Full variable domain (outside the CDR3, taken from reference TRBV7-9 and TRBJ2-7): DTGVSQNPRHKITKRGQNVTFRCDPISEHNRLYWYRQTLGQGPEFLTYFQNEAQLEKSRLLSDRFSAERPKGSFSTLEIQRTEQGDSAMYLCASSPSGGGEQYFGPGTRLTVT.

The rearrangement links TRBV6-5 to TRBJ2-7; no definite D call. The CDR3 has 11 amino acids. Per germline, CDR1 MNHEY and CDR2 SVGAGI. The V and J ends lost 7 bases and 3 bases respectively, with 7 bases between them. The CDR3 sequence is CASTRRYEQYF. For the CDR3, the DNA is TGTGCCAGCACGAGACGCTACGAGCAGTACTTC.

The gene calls are TRBV30 and TRBJ1-2; D unresolved. Germline CDR1 and CDR2: GTSNPN and SVGIG (reference sequence). The length of the CDR3 is 11 residues. V was pared by 1 base and J by 3 bases, with 3 bases between. DNA of the CDR3: TGTGCCTGGAGTGAGGACTATGGCTACACCTTC. It encodes CAWSEDYGYTF.